This TCR beta chain appears in the sequencing data of a study of blood T cell repertoires in COVID-19. Trimming stripped 5 bases from V and 1 base from J, with 8 bases between. The CDR3 spans 13 residues. Per germline, CDR1 SGHVS and CDR2 FQNEAQ. The table came from immunoSEQ multiplex PCR; TCRdb's copy has only in-frame clones and leaves some out. The table has roughly 290,000 clones, over 75% seen once. The receptor's source is a woman aged 50 to 60 who had recovered from COVID-19. The genes are TRBV7-8 and TRBJ1-1, with D unclear. The sample comprised peripheral blood. The chain's CDR3 is CASSIGPNTEAFF. CDR3 coding DNA: TGTGCCAGCAGCATCGGTCCGAACACTGAAGCTTTCTTT.